Below are 10 T cell receptor beta chains sequenced from a single sample in a study of tumor-infiltrating lymphocytes in primary liver carcinoma (TCRdb year 2017). TCRdb shows the sequencer as Illumina HiSeq 2500. Starting from 500 to 650 ng total RNA, TCRbeta-specific cDNA was produced by reverse transcription with a constant-region primer and ProtoScript II reverse transcriptase. Construction of the TCRbeta libraries relied on three nested rounds of multiplex PCR, following a slightly modified ARM-PCR procedure. Each of the first two PCR rounds ran for approximately 10 cycles using multiplex TRBV1-TRBV30 forward primers together with a Cbeta reverse primer. TCRdb reworked the public reads: Q25 trimming with fastp, MiXCR clone assembly, productive beta chains retained. Entries are consolidated by CDR3 protein sequence, retaining the most common genes and DNA. Across this sample there are around 71,000 distinct CDR3 sequences, with 71% seen only once. The ten most abundant clones make up around 13% of the sample.

Total RNA and DNA were co-extracted without cell sorting from about 19-30 mg of bulk tissue using the AllPrep DNA/RNA mini kit. Sequences were obtained from liver tumor tissue from sampling region 4. This specimen's cell subset or site label, per the study, means: tumor region T4, right-lateral pole. These receptors were taken from a woman in her fifties or sixties with primary liver carcinoma and hepatitis B virus infection.

For this clonotype: The junction shows a germline mismatch at one end, possibly a read error. The CDR3 loop is CASCLSASNTGELFF. In DNA, the CDR3 is TGCGCCAGCTGCTTATCGGCGTCGAACACCGGGGAGCTGTTTTTT. This chain connects TRBV5-1 to TRBJ2-2; D gene ambiguous. The length of the CDR3 is 15 residues. The V gene's germline CDR1 is SGHRS and CDR2 YFSETQ.

Worth noting for this clonotype: One end of the junction fails to match germline, which may point to a read error. This chain connects TRBV12-3 or TRBV12-4 to TRBJ2-1; 11 nucleotides align to TRBD2. This CDR3 contains 18 residues. CDR3 in DNA: TGTACCAGCAGTTTCGGTTCTAGCGGGAGGTCGTCCTACAATGAGCAGTTCTTC. The encoded protein is CTSSFGSSGRSSYNEQFF.

Notes on this clonotype: The junction differs from germline at one of its ends, possibly a read error. CDR3 residues: CASSLDGNYGHTF. As DNA, the CDR3 is TGTGCCAGCAGCCTAGACGGGAACTATGGCCACACCTTC. The chain joins TRBV6-6 to TRBJ1-2; D uncertain. The CDR3 runs 13 residues. Germline values: CDR1 MNHNY, CDR2 SVGAGI (reference sequence).

The chain employs TRBV11-3 and TRBJ2-1; possibly TRBD2 for D (7 bases). The CDR3 extends over 17 amino acids. Looked up from germline, CDR1 is SGHNT and CDR2 is YENEEA. V was shortened by 4 bases and J by 8 bases, with 24 bases between the two germline ends. The CDR3 spells CASSSRGARTLDHEQFF. As DNA, the CDR3 is TGTGCCAGCAGCTCCCGGGGGGCGCGGACCTTGGACCATGAGCAGTTCTTC. The full variable domain, its missing parts supplied by reference TRBV11-3 and TRBJ2-1, is EAGVVQSPRYKIIEKKQPVAFWCNPISGHNTLYWYLQNLGQGPELLIRYENEEAVDDSQLPKDRFSAERLKGVDSTLKIQPAELGDSAVYLCASSSRGARTLDHEQFFGPGTRLTVL.

The rearrangement joins TRBV6-5 to TRBJ2-1; D may be TRBD2 (6 bases). CDR3 size: 14 residues. CDR1 is MNHEY and CDR2 is SVGAGI in the germline V gene. Deletions cut 6 bases from V and 8 bases from J, with 17 bases between. The CDR3: CASSPGGPGDEQFF. The CDR3 DNA is TGTGCCAGCAGCCCCGGAGGGCCGGGGGATGAGCAGTTCTTC.

A note on this clonotype: The germline gene is not matched at one end of the junction; a read error may be the cause. This sequence joins TRBV6-6 and TRBJ2-5, with TRBD1 matching 8 bases. Germline V gene data show CDR1 as MNHNY and CDR2 as SVGAGI (reference sequence). This CDR3 spans 13 amino acids. CDR3 in amino acids: CANSDRGRKTQYF. Written as DNA, the CDR3 is TGTGCCAACAGTGACAGGGGTCGGAAGACACAGTACTTC.

To note about this clonotype: At one end, the junction sequence differs from germline, possibly due to a read error. The chain recombines TRBV28 with TRBJ1-1; maybe TRBD1 (5 bases). The CDR3 has 13 residues. Germline V gene sequence: CDR1 MDHEN, CDR2 SYDVKM. The CDR3 DNA reads as TGTGCCAACAGTTTAAAGTCCCAGGGAGAAGCTTTCTTT. Amino acids: CANSLKSQGEAFF.

This chain joins TRBV29-1 and TRBJ2-7; a weak D match, TRBD2 (6 bases). The CDR3 contains 12 residues. V was clipped by 6 bases and J by 7 bases, with 16 bases between them. Germline V gene data show CDR1 as SQVTM and CDR2 as ANQGSEA. The CDR3 bases are TGCAGCGTCGGGGGAGGCCCCCAAGAGCAGTACTTC. Amino acid sequence: CSVGGGPQEQYF.

This clonotype occurred a few times. A read error may be the cause here, since a much bigger clone is one base away. The genes are TRBV12-3 or TRBV12-4 and TRBJ1-2, with a tentative D call TRBD1 (6 bases). This CDR3 is built from 14 residues. CDR3: CAGSLGAGADGYTF. CDR3 DNA sequence: TGTGCCGGCAGTTTAGGGGCGGGGGCTGATGGCTACACCTTC.

The chain uses TRBV6-6 and TRBJ2-1, with TRBD2 identical over 10 bases. CDR1 MNHNY and CDR2 SVGAGI come from the germline V gene (reference sequence). This CDR3 spans 17 amino acids. J gave up 6 bases and V 6 bases, and 14 bases lay outside the gene matches. CDR3 nucleotide sequence: TGTGCCAGCAGGGGATCAGCGGGAGGGGCAGGGGGCAATGAGCAGTTCTTC. Its translation: CASRGSAGGAGGNEQFF.